This entry lists 21 T cell receptor beta chains sequenced from one sample in a study of T cell responses to AZD1222 COVID-19 vaccine. The protocol was immunoSEQ multiplex PCR, while the TCRdb copy is restricted to in-frame clones and leaves out a portion. The sample gives around 130,000 clones, 94% of which show up once; roughly 7.2% is in the top ten. The sequences come from peripheral blood, collected on day 0 of AZD1222 vaccination. These receptors were obtained from an adult in good health.

The count of this clone is one. This chain links TRBV5-1 with TRBJ2-5; perhaps TRBD1 as D (6 bases). V was trimmed by 7 bases and J by 7 bases, leaving 14 bases between them. CDR3 length equals 12 residues. Per germline, CDR1 SGHRS and CDR2 YFSETQ. DNA of the CDR3: TGCGCCAGCGGAAGGGGGTCTGGGACCCAGTACTTC. It yields the protein CASGRGSGTQYF.

This clone was detected once. The rearrangement uses TRBV9 and TRBJ2-1, with 15 bases identical to TRBD2. The CDR3 contains 18 residues. CDR1 and CDR2 (germline): SGDLS, YYNGEE. Trimming removed 4 bases from V and 4 bases from J; junction bases left unmatched: 9. CDR3 amino acids: CASSSGGLAGGRYNEQFF. CDR3 nucleotides: TGTGCCAGCAGCTCCGGAGGACTAGCGGGAGGGAGGTACAATGAGCAGTTCTTC.

This chain links TRBV7-9 with TRBJ1-1; D is unclear. Germline values: CDR1 SEHNR, CDR2 FQNEAQ (reference sequence). This CDR3 has 12 amino acids. Between the trimmed V and J ends, which lost 1 base and 12 bases, there was a span of 12 bases. The CDR3 DNA sequence: TGTGCCAGCAGCTTAGGTCTCGCGGGAACTTTCTTT. It is translated as CASSLGLAGTFF.

The rearrangement uses TRBV9 and TRBJ2-7; D is possibly TRBD1 or TRBD2 (5 bases each). CDR3 length equals 13 residues. The V gene's germline CDR1 is SGDLS and CDR2 YYNGEE. The V and J ends lost 3 bases and 3 bases respectively, with 10 bases between them. The CDR3 sequence is CASSAPGSYEQYF. The CDR3 DNA sequence: TGTGCCAGCAGCGCCCCAGGGAGCTACGAGCAGTACTTC.

The CDR3 here is CASSFRQVRQETQYF. DNA of the CDR3: TGTGCCAGCAGCTTCCGACAGGTTCGCCAAGAGACCCAGTACTTC. V gene TRBV21-1 combines with J gene TRBJ2-5; the listed D gene, TRBD1, was not tested against the DNA. TRBV21-1 is labeled a pseudogene. CDR3 size: 15 residues.

The V call is TRBV28, the J call TRBJ2-5, with a weak D call TRBD2 (6 bases). The CDR3 is 11 residues long. V shed 5 bases and J shed 12 bases, with 13 bases lying between them. Germline values: CDR1 MDHEN, CDR2 SYDVKM. This chain's CDR3 is CASSADYLEYF. The CDR3 DNA is TGTGCCAGCAGTGCGGACTACTTAGAGTACTTC.

This clone was detected only once. The chain uses TRBV25-1 and TRBJ1-6; D unresolved. The CDR3 has 15 residues. Per germline, CDR1 MGHDK and CDR2 SYGVNS. Trimming took 0 bases from V and 5 from J, leaving 8 bases between them. CDR3 sequence (DNA): TGTGCCAGCAGTGAATATTCCAGTAATAATTCACCCCTCCACTTT. Protein sequence: CASSEYSSNNSPLHF.

The chain's CDR3 is CAWSGGRTNSPLHF. CDR3 nucleotides: TGTGCCTGGAGTGGGGGACGGACAAATTCACCCCTCCACTTT. The J gene is TRBJ1-6, the V gene TRBV30, with D perhaps matching TRBD1 (5 bases). CDR1 GTSNPN and CDR2 SVGIG come from the germline V gene (reference sequence). V lost 1 base to trimming and J lost 7 bases, with 11 bases between them. This CDR3 is built from 14 residues.

This clone was recorded only once. This chain links TRBV4-3 with TRBJ1-2; TRBD1 might be the D (5 bases). CDR3 length: 16 residues. Germline CDR1 LGHNA, CDR2 YSLEER. V was cut by 1 base and J by 0 bases, with 12 bases left in between. The CDR3 here is CASSQAKGPTNYGYTF. The CDR3 coding sequence is TGCGCCAGCAGCCAAGCCAAGGGGCCGACTAACTATGGCTACACCTTC.

This clone was counted only a few times. This CDR3 reads CASSLGHSGNTIYF. The DNA of the CDR3 is TGTGCCAGCAGCTTGGGACACTCTGGAAACACCATATATTTT. The V and J genes are TRBV5-4 and TRBJ1-3; no clear D. Germline V gene sequence: CDR1 SGHNT, CDR2 YYREEE (reference sequence). V was pared by 0 bases and J by 0 bases, with 4 bases between. The CDR3 spans 14 residues. Full variable domain (outside the CDR3, taken from reference TRBV5-4 and TRBJ1-3): ETGVTQSPTHLIKTRGQQVTLRCSSQSGHNTVSWYQQALGQGPQFIFQYYREEENGRGNFPPRFSGLQFPNYSSELNVNALELDDSALYLCASSLGHSGNTIYFGEGSWLTVV.

V usage is TRBV19 and J usage is TRBJ1-1; weak D call: TRBD1 (6 bases). This CDR3 is 13 amino acids long. V was pared by 5 bases and J by 4 bases, with 11 bases between. Germline CDR1 LNHDA, CDR2 SQIVND (reference sequence). The CDR3 loop reads CASSVGGATEAFF. The CDR3 DNA sequence: TGTGCCAGTAGTGTTGGGGGCGCCACTGAAGCTTTCTTT.

This chain links TRBV28 with TRBJ2-3; D unclear. The V end lost 8 bases, the J end lost 1 base, and 7 bases lay between the germline ends. Germline CDR1 and CDR2: MDHEN and SYDVKM. The CDR3 length is 12 residues. The CDR3 nucleotides are TGTGCCAGCGGATATCGCACAGATACGCAGTATTTT. This gives the protein CASGYRTDTQYF. Together with reference TRBV28 and TRBJ2-3, the CDR3 gives the full variable domain: DVKVTQSSRYLVKRTGEKVFLECVQDMDHENMFWYRQDPGLGLRLIYFSYDVKMKEKGDIPEGYSVSREKKERFSLILESASTNQTSMYLCASGYRTDTQYFGPGTRLTVL.

The J gene is TRBJ1-2, the V gene TRBV20-1; the D gene is possibly TRBD1 (6 bases). V was shortened by 8 bases and J by 5 bases, with 12 bases between the two germline ends. The CDR3 runs 11 residues. Germline V gene sequence: CDR1 DFQATT, CDR2 SNEGSKA (reference sequence). This CDR3 reads CSIGGRYGYTF. In DNA form, the CDR3 reads TGCAGTATTGGGGGCCGTTATGGCTACACCTTC.

This chain joins TRBV2 and TRBJ1-1; 10 positions agree with TRBD1. Trimming cost V 4 bases and J 4 bases; bases outside gene matches: 6. This CDR3 region has 15 residues. The germline CDR1 and CDR2 sequences are SNHLY and FYNNEI. This CDR3 reads CASSGDRGGGTEAFF. Written as DNA, the CDR3 is TGTGCCAGCAGTGGGGACAGGGGAGGGGGCACTGAAGCTTTCTTT. Full variable domain (remainder filled in from reference TRBV2 and TRBJ1-1): EPEVTQTPSHQVTQMGQEVILRCVPISNHLYFYWYRQILGQKVEFLVSFYNNEISEKSEIFDDQFSVERPDGSNFTLKIRSTKLEDSAMYFCASSGDRGGGTEAFFGQGTRLTVV.

The rearrangement uses TRBV4-2 and TRBJ2-7; D perhaps matches TRBD1 (7 bases). The CDR3 sequence is 15 residues long. CDR1 LGHNA and CDR2 YNFKEQ come from the germline V gene. V lost 1 base and J 7 bases, leaving 17 bases between the germline ends. CDR3 sequence reads: CASSQAGTGAGEQYF. CDR3 coding DNA: TGTGCCAGCAGCCAAGCTGGAACAGGGGCGGGAGAGCAGTACTTC.

This chain links TRBV4-1 with TRBJ2-7; 11 positions match TRBD2. Germline V gives CDR1 MGHRA, CDR2 YSYEKL. The CDR3 sequence is 14 residues long. V was clipped by 5 bases and J by 1 base; unmatched bases: 1. CDR3 residues: CASSLAGGSYEQYF. CDR3 sequence (DNA): TGCGCCAGCAGCTTAGCGGGAGGGTCCTACGAGCAGTACTTC.

The CDR3 spells CASSVLGGGNTEAFF. CDR3 DNA sequence: TGTGCCAGCAGCGTATTGGGAGGGGGCAACACTGAAGCTTTCTTT. V and J are TRBV9 and TRBJ1-1; 7 positions match TRBD1. This CDR3 contains 15 residues. V lost 1 base to trimming and J lost 2 bases; unmatched junction nucleotides: 5. Germline assignment: CDR1 SGDLS and CDR2 YYNGEE.

The chain uses TRBV28 and TRBJ2-2, with 7 bases lining up with TRBD2. The ends lost 2 bases at V and 1 base at J; junction bases unmatched: 1. The CDR3 spans 15 residues. Germline lookup yields CDR1 MDHEN and CDR2 SYDVKM. The chain's CDR3 is CASSLERENTGELFF. The CDR3 nucleotides read TGTGCCAGCAGTTTAGAGCGGGAGAACACCGGGGAGCTGTTTTTT. Complete variable domain (other parts from reference TRBV28 and TRBJ2-2): DVKVTQSSRYLVKRTGEKVFLECVQDMDHENMFWYRQDPGLGLRLIYFSYDVKMKEKGDIPEGYSVSREKKERFSLILESASTNQTSMYLCASSLERENTGELFFGEGSRLTVL.

The gene calls are TRBV5-4 and TRBJ2-3, with 11 bases that match TRBD2. V trimming: 3 bases; J trimming: 3 bases; junction bases outside the gene matches: 6. The CDR3 extends over 16 amino acids. The germline V gene has CDR1 SGHNT and CDR2 YYREEE (reference sequence). The CDR3 loop reads CASSSLSGRGTDTQYF. In DNA, the CDR3 is TGTGCCAGCAGCTCACTTAGCGGGAGGGGGACAGATACGCAGTATTTT.

J is TRBJ1-6 and V is TRBV5-8; 9 nucleotides line up with TRBD1. The CDR3 totals 15 residues. V was pared by 0 bases and J by 10 bases, with 5 bases of the junction left unmatched. CDR1 SGHTS and CDR2 YDEGEE come from the germline V gene. This CDR3 reads CASSLAGTGTSPLHF. Here the CDR3 DNA reads TGTGCCAGCAGCTTGGCCGGGACAGGGACCTCACCCCTCCACTTT.

CDR3 nucleotides: TGTGCCAGCAGCCCCCCCACTTCTTACTACGAGCAGTACTTC. It yields the protein CASSPPTSYYEQYF. The chain carries TRBV7-9 and TRBJ2-7; D is ambiguous. CDR1 is SEHNR and CDR2 is FQNEAQ in the germline V gene (reference sequence). Trimming pared 5 bases from V and 3 bases from J, leaving 14 bases between. The CDR3 is made up of 14 amino acids.